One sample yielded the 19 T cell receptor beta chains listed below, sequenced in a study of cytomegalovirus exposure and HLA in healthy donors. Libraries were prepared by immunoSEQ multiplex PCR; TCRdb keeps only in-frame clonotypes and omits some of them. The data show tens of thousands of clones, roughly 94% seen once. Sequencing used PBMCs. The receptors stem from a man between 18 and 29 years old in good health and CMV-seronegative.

CDR3 bases: TGTGCCAGCAGCTTAACTCTTCAGCGGGAGGGCACCGAGCAGTACTTC. Translated: CASSLTLQREGTEQYF. The rearrangement links TRBV7-8 to TRBJ2-7; 10 nucleotides agree with TRBD2. The J segment lost 6 bases and the V segment lost 2 bases, leaving 10 bases of the junction unmatched. This CDR3 is 16 amino acids long. Germline V lookup: CDR1 SGHVS, CDR2 FQNEAQ.

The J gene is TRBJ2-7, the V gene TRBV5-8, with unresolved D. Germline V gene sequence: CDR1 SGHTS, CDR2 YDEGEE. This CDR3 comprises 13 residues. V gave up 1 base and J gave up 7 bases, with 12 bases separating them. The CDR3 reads CASSLTEPGEQYF. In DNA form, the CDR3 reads TGTGCCAGCAGCTTGACAGAGCCCGGTGAGCAGTACTTC.

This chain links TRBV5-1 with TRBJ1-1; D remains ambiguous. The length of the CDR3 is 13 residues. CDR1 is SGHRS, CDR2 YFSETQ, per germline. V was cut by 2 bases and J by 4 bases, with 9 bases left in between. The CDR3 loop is CASSFHTSTEAFF. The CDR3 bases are TGCGCCAGCAGCTTTCATACGAGCACTGAAGCTTTCTTT. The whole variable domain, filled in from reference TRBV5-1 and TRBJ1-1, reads KAGVTQTPRYLIKTRGQQVTLSCSPISGHRSVSWYQQTPGQGLQFLFEYFSETQRNKGNFPGRFSGRQFSNSRSEMNVSTLELGDSALYLCASSFHTSTEAFFGQGTRLTVV.

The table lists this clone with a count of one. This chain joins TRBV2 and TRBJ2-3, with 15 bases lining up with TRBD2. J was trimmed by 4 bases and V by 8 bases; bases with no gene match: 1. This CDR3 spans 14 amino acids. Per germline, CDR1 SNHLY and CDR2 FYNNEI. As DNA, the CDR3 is TGTGCCAGCGGACTAGCGGGAGGGTCAGATACGCAGTATTTT. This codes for CASGLAGGSDTQYF.

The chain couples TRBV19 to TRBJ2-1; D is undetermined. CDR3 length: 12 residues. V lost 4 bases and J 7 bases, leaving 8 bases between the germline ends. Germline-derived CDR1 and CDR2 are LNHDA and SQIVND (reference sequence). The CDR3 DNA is TGTGCCAGTAGTACTAGATGGAATGAGCAGTTCTTC. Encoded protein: CASSTRWNEQFF.

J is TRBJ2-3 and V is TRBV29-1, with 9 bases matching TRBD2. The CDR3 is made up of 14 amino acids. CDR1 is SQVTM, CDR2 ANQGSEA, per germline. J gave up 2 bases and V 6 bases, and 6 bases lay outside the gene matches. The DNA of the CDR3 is TGCAGCGTGAGGACTAGCGCCTACACAGATACGCAGTATTTT. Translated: CSVRTSAYTDTQYF.

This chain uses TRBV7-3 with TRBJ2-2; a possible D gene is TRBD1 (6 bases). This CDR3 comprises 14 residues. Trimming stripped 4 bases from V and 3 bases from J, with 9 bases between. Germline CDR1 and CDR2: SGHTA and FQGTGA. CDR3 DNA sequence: TGTGCCAGCAGCTCGGACAGACACACCGGGGAGCTGTTTTTT. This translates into CASSSDRHTGELFF.

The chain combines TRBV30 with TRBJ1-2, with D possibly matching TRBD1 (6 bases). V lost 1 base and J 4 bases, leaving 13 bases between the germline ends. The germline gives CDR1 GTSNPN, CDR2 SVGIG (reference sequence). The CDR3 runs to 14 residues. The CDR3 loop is CAWSGDRRGYGYTF. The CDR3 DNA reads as TGTGCCTGGAGTGGCGACCGCAGGGGCTATGGCTACACCTTC.

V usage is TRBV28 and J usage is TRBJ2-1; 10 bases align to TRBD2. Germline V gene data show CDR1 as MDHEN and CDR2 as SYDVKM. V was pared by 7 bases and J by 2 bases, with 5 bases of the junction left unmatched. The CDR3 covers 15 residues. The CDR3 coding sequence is TGTGCCAGCAAATTAGCGGGAGGAACCTACAATGAGCAGTTCTTC. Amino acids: CASKLAGGTYNEQFF.

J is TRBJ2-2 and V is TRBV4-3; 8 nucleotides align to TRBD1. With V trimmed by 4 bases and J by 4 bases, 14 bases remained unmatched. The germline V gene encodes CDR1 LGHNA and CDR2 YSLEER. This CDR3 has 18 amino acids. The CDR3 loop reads CASSLNTGGGRGTGELFF. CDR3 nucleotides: TGCGCCAGCAGCCTTAATACAGGGGGAGGACGTGGCACCGGGGAGCTGTTTTTT.

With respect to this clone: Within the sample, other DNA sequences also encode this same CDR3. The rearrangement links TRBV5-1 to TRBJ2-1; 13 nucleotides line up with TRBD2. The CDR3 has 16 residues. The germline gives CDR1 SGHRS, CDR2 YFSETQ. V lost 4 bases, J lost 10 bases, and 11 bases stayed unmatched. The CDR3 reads CASSPWTSGSRGEQFF. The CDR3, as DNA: TGCGCCAGCAGCCCTTGGACTAGCGGGAGTAGGGGCGAGCAGTTCTTC.

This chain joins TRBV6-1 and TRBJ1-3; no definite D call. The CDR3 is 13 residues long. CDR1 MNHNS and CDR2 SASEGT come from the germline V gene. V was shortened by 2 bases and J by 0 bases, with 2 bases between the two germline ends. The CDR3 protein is CASSELSGNTIYF. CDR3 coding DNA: TGTGCCAGCAGTGAACTCTCTGGAAACACCATATATTTT.

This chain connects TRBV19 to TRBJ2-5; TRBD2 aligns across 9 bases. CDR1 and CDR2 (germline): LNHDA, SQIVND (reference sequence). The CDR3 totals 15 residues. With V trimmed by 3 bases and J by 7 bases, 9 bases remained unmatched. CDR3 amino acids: CASSIGGGARRTQYF. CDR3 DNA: TGTGCCAGTAGTATTGGCGGGGGGGCTAGGCGGACCCAGTACTTC. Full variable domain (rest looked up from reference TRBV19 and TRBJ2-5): DGGITQSPKYLFRKEGQNVTLSCEQNLNHDAMYWYRQDPGQGLRLIYYSQIVNDFQKGDIAEGYSVSREKKESFPLTVTSAQKNPTAFYLCASSIGGGARRTQYFGPGTRLLVL.

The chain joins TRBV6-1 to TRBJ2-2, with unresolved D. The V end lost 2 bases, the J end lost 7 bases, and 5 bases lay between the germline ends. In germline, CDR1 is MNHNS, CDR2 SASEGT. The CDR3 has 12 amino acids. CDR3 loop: CASSEFVGELFF. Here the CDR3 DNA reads TGTGCCAGCAGTGAATTCGTCGGGGAGCTGTTTTTT.

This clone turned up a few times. The CDR3 coding sequence is TGCGCCAGCCCGTTTAGCCCTAGCAATCAGCCCCAGCATTTT. It codes for CASPFSPSNQPQHF. The chain carries TRBV5-1 and TRBJ1-5, with no clear D. The CDR3 spans 14 residues. Between the trimmed V and J ends, which lost 7 bases and 0 bases, there was a span of 11 bases. The germline CDR1 and CDR2 sequences are SGHRS and YFSETQ.

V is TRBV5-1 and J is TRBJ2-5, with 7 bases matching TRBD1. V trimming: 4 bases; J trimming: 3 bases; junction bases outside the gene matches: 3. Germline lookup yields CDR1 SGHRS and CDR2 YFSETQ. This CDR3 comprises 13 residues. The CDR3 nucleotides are TGCGCCAGCAGCCCCGGGACAGAAGAGACCCAGTACTTC. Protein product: CASSPGTEETQYF.

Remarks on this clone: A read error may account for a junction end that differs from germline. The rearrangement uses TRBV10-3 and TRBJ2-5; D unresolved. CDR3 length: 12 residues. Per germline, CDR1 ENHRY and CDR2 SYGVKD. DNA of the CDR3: TGTGCCATCGGTTCGCCGGCGGTTCCCCCGAACTTC. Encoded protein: CAIGSPAVPPNF.

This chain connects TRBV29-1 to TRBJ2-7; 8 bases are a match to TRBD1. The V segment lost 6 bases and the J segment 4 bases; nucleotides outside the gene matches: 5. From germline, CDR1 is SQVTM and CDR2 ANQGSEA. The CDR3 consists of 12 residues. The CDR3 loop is CSVRTGIYEQYF. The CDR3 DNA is TGCAGCGTCCGGACAGGGATTTACGAGCAGTACTTC.

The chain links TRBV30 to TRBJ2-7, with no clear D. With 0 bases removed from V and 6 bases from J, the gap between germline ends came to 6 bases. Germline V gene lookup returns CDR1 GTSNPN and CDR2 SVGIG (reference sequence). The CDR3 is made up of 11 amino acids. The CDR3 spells CAWSVLSEQYF. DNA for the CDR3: TGTGCCTGGAGTGTACTGTCCGAGCAGTACTTC.